The clone carrying this TCR beta chain came up a few times. This entry comes from a study of patients and donors after allogeneic stem cell transplantation. TCRdb independently ran MiXCR on the RT-PCR reads; one entry per CDR3 protein. Among some 200,000 distinct CDR3 sequences, less than 45% were seen once, and the ten largest hold around 35%. This TCR was sampled from a human donor who was either an allogeneic HSCT recipient or a stem cell or donor lymphocyte infusion donor (not recorded which). It is not recorded whose cells these are; they may come from a transplant donor. The material sequenced was blood, either unsorted or a sorted T cell fraction (not recorded which).

CDR3 residues: CSVRGANTGELFF. DNA for the CDR3: TGCAGCGTTCGGGGGGCGAACACCGGGGAGCTGTTTTTT. The rearrangement joins TRBV29-1 to TRBJ2-2, with 7 bases lining up with TRBD2. CDR1 is SQVTM, CDR2 ANQGSEA, per germline. The CDR3 contains 13 residues. Trimming removed 5 bases from V and 0 bases from J; junction bases left unmatched: 0.